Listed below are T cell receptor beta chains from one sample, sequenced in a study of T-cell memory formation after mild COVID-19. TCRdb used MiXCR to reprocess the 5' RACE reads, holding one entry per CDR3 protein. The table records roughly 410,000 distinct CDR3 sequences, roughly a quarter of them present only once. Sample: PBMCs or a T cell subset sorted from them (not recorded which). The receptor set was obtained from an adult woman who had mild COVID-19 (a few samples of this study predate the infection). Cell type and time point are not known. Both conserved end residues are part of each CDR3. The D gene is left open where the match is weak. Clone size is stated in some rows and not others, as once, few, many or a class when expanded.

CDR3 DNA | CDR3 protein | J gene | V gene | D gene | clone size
TGTGCCAGCAGCTTAGACAGGGACAATGGCTACACCTTC | CASSLDRDNGYTF | TRBJ1-2 | TRBV7-2 | . | once
TGCGCCAGCCACTGGGGACAGGGGGCTTACGAGCAGTACTTC | CASHWGQGAYEQYF | TRBJ2-7 | TRBV5-1 | TRBD1 | few
TGTGCCACCAGTGACCCCTCTAGCGGGAGAGTGAATGAGCAGTTCTTC | CATSDPSSGRVNEQFF | TRBJ2-1 | TRBV24-1 | TRBD2 | .
TGCGCCAGCAGCTTGGTGTCTGAAACTGAAGCTTTCTTT | CASSLVSETEAFF | TRBJ1-1 | TRBV5-1 | . | few
TGTGCCAGCAGCCTACTTCTTCGGAGCGGGAGGGAAGATACGCAGTATTTT | CASSLLLRSGREDTQYF | TRBJ2-3 | TRBV7-2 | TRBD2 | few
TGCGCCAGCAGCTCATGGACAGGCGACCGCTCCTACAATGAGCAGTTCTTC | CASSSWTGDRSYNEQFF | TRBJ2-1 | TRBV5-1 | TRBD1 | .
TGCGCCAGCAGCTTGGCAGTTAGCGGGGGGCTATCCTACAATGAGCAGTTCTTC | CASSLAVSGGLSYNEQFF | TRBJ2-1 | TRBV5-1 | TRBD2 | few
TGCGCCAGCAGCCAGACACCGGGACAAGAGTATCAGCCCCAGCATTTT | CASSQTPGQEYQPQHF | TRBJ1-5 | TRBV4-1 | . | .
TGTGCCACCAGCAGCGACAGGGGATCACCCCTCCACTTT | CATSSDRGSPLHF | TRBJ1-6 | TRBV15 | TRBD1 | .
TGCAGCGTTCGCGAGCGGGGGGTCCTGGCCACTGAAGCTTTCTTT | CSVRERGVLATEAFF | TRBJ1-1 | TRBV29-1 | . | once
TGTGCCAGCAGTTACACAAGAGGGTCGGCCGGGGAGCTGTTTTTT | CASSYTRGSAGELFF | TRBJ2-2 | TRBV6-5 | . | .
TGTGCCAGCAGTTTTTCGCCCCGGGCCAGGGGATTCTTC | CASSFSPRARGFF | TRBJ2-1 | TRBV12-3/TRBV12-4 | . | few
TGCAGCGTTGAAAGGGGGGGACCCACAGATACGCAGTATTTT | CSVERGGPTDTQYF | TRBJ2-3 | TRBV29-1 | . | .
TGCAGTGCTACGGGACTAGCGGAGTACGAGCAGTACTTC | CSATGLAEYEQYF | TRBJ2-7 | TRBV20-1 | TRBD2 | .
TGTGCCAGCAGTTACTCGGCCCAAATAAGCACAGATACGCAGTATTTT | CASSYSAQISTDTQYF | TRBJ2-3 | TRBV6-5 | . | .
TGCGCCAGCAGCTTGGCCGGGACAGGGGGCTCAGAGACCCAGTACTTC | CASSLAGTGGSETQYF | TRBJ2-5 | TRBV5-1 | TRBD1 | few
TGTGCCAGCAGTTTATTAGGGACAGGGTGGACCTACGAGCAGTACTTC | CASSLLGTGWTYEQYF | TRBJ2-7 | TRBV28 | TRBD1 | few
TGTGCCAGCAGTTACGGGGTGAATGAGCAGTTCTTC | CASSYGVNEQFF | TRBJ2-1 | TRBV6-5 | . | .
TGCGCCAGCAGCTTGGGGGCAGGGTCCTATGGCTACACCTTC | CASSLGAGSYGYTF | TRBJ1-2 | TRBV5-1 | . | few
TGTGCCAGCAGTGAACAGGCGGAGAACACTGAAGCTTTCTTT | CASSEQAENTEAFF | TRBJ1-1 | TRBV6-1 | . | .
TGTGCCAGCAGCCAGCAGGAAATGGAGACCCAGTACTTC | CASSQQEMETQYF | TRBJ2-5 | TRBV7-9 | . | .
TGTGCCAGTAGTATGGAGACTAGGGTAAAATTGACAGATACGCAGTATTTT | CASSMETRVKLTDTQYF | TRBJ2-3 | TRBV19 | . | once
TGTGCCTGGGACCGGGACAGGAGGAAGCTTGAAGCTTTCTTT | CAWDRDRRKLEAFF | TRBJ1-1 | TRBV30 | TRBD1 | few
TGTGCCAGCAGCATGGGGACAGGGAACAATTCACCCCTCCACTTT | CASSMGTGNNSPLHF | TRBJ1-6 | TRBV7-3 | TRBD1 | .
TGCAGCGTTGAGTCTAACTATGGCTACACCTTC | CSVESNYGYTF | TRBJ1-2 | TRBV29-1 | . | few
TGCGCCAGCAGGTCCACAGGGTCCCACGAGCAGTACTTC | CASRSTGSHEQYF | TRBJ2-7 | TRBV5-1 | . | few
TGCGCCAGCAGCCAGGCGATTGGGACTAGCTCCCCTAGCACAGATACGCAGTATTTT | CASSQAIGTSSPSTDTQYF | TRBJ2-3 | TRBV4-1 | TRBD2 | .
TGTGCCAGCAGCTTATCCGCCGTGAACACCGGGGAGCTGTTTTTT | CASSLSAVNTGELFF | TRBJ2-2 | TRBV11-3 | . | few
TGTGCCAGCAGCTTAATGACCGGGGAGCTGTTTTTT | CASSLMTGELFF | TRBJ2-2 | TRBV7-6 | . | .
TGTGCCAGCAGTTACCCTTCGGAGGGACTAGCGGGCCCCACAGATACGCAGTATTTT | CASSYPSEGLAGPTDTQYF | TRBJ2-3 | TRBV6-2/TRBV6-3 | TRBD2 | .
TGCAGTGCCACCCCCCAGAAGGCGGGCTACACCTTC | CSATPQKAGYTF | TRBJ1-2 | TRBV20-1 | . | .
TGCGCCAGCAGCTTGGATACCGTCACAGATACGCAGTATTTT | CASSLDTVTDTQYF | TRBJ2-3 | TRBV5-1 | . | few
TGTGCCAGCAGTCCAGGAGGGAGGTCGCATGAAAAACTGTTTTTT | CASSPGGRSHEKLFF | TRBJ1-4 | TRBV12-3/TRBV12-4 | . | few
TGCAGTGCTAGGGGACAGGGGAACACCGGGGAGCTGTTTTTT | CSARGQGNTGELFF | TRBJ2-2 | TRBV20-1 | TRBD1 | few
TGCGCCAGCAGCCAAGAGGTCGGGGGCGGGGGGGCCCGTACAGATACGCAGTATTTT | CASSQEVGGGGARTDTQYF | TRBJ2-3 | TRBV4-1 | TRBD2 | .
TGCGCCAGCAGCTCAGATTATAGGACAGGGGATGGCACTGAAGCTTTCTTT | CASSSDYRTGDGTEAFF | TRBJ1-1 | TRBV4-3 | TRBD1 | .
TGCGCCAGCAGCTTGGAGAGCGGGGCAGGGTACAATGAGCAGTTCTTC | CASSLESGAGYNEQFF | TRBJ2-1 | TRBV5-1 | TRBD2 | few
TGTGCCAGCAGCTTAGACCCACGGGGGGCCCAGCATTTT | CASSLDPRGAQHF | TRBJ1-5 | TRBV13 | . | .
TGTGCCAGCAGCTTGGGGGACGTGGGAAACACCATATATTTT | CASSLGDVGNTIYF | TRBJ1-3 | TRBV5-5 | . | .
TGTGCCAGCAGCCACCTGGACGGGAAGAACACCGGGGAGCTGTTTTTT | CASSHLDGKNTGELFF | TRBJ2-2 | TRBV3-1 | . | few
TGTGCCAGCAGTCGCGGGGACAGCCTTAAGGCTGAAGCTTTCTTT | CASSRGDSLKAEAFF | TRBJ1-1 | TRBV11-2 | TRBD1 | .
TGCGCCAGCAGCTTGGTCGGGAGGAGCGAGACCCAGTACTTC | CASSLVGRSETQYF | TRBJ2-5 | TRBV5-1 | TRBD2 | .
TGTGCCAGCAGTTTTGTAGCCTCCTACGAGCAGTACTTC | CASSFVASYEQYF | TRBJ2-7 | TRBV6-2/TRBV6-3 | . | .
TGTGCCTGCGCTCCGTTCGATGAGCAGTTCTTC | CACAPFDEQFF | TRBJ2-1 | TRBV30 | . | .
TGTGCCAGCAGCTTTTCTCAGGGCGGTGAGCAGTTCTTC | CASSFSQGGEQFF | TRBJ2-1 | TRBV5-4 | . | .
TGCGCCAGCAGCTCGTCGACTAGCGGGAGGGCCATCTACGAGCAGTACTTC | CASSSSTSGRAIYEQYF | TRBJ2-7 | TRBV5-1 | TRBD2 | .
TGTGCCAGCAGCGACCACAATGAGCAGTTCTTC | CASSDHNEQFF | TRBJ2-1 | TRBV9 | . | few
TGTGCCAGCAGCCTGGGACAGGGAAGGGGGGAAGGCACTGAAGCTTTCTTT | CASSLGQGRGEGTEAFF | TRBJ1-1 | TRBV7-9 | TRBD1 | .